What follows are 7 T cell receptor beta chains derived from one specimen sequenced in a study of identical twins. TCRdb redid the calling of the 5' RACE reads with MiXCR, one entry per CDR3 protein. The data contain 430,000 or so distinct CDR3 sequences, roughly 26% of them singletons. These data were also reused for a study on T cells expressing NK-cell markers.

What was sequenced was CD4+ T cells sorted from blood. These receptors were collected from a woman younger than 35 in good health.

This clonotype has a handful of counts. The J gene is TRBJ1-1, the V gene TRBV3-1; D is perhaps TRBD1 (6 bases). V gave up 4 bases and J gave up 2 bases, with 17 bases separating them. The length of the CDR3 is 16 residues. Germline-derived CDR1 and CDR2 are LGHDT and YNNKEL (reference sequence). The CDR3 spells CASSPFLGGQNTEAFF. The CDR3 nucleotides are TGTGCCAGCAGCCCTTTCCTCGGGGGGCAAAACACTGAAGCTTTCTTT.

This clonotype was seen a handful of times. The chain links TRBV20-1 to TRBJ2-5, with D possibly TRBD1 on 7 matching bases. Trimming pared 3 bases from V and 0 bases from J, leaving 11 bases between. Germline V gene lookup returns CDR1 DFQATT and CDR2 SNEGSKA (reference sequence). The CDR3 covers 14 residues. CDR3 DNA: TGCAGTGCTAGGGAGGGACAGAACCAAGAGACCCAGTACTTC. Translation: CSAREGQNQETQYF.

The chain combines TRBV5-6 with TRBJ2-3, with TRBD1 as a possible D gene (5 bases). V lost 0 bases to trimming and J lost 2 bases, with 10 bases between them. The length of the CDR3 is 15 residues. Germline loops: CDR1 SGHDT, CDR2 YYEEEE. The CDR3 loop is CASSLGQLITDTQYF. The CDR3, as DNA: TGTGCCAGCAGCTTGGGACAGCTGATCACAGATACGCAGTATTTT.

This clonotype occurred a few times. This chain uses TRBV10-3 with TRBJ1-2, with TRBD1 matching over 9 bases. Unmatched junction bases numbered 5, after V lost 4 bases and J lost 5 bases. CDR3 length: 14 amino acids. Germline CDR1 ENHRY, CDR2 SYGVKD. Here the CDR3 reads CAISGDRERYGYTF. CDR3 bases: TGTGCCATCAGTGGGGACAGGGAAAGATATGGCTACACCTTC.

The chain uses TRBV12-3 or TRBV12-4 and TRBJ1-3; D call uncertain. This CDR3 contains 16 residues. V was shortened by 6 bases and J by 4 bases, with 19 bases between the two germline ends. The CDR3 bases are TGTGCCAGCAGGCTAGCCGTTGGGATAAGGGGAAACACCATATATTTT. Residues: CASRLAVGIRGNTIYF.

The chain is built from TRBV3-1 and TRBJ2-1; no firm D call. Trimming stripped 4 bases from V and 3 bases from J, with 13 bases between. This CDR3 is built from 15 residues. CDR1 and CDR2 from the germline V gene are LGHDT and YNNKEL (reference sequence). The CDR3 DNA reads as TGTGCCAGCAGCCCAGACCAGACCCGCTACAATGAGCAGTTCTTC. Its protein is CASSPDQTRYNEQFF.

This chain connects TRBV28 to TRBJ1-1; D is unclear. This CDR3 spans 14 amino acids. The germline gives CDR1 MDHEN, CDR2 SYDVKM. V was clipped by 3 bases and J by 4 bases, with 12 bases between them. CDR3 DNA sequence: TGTGCCAGCAGTTTTCGGGTTCGTGGCACTGAAGCTTTCTTT. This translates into CASSFRVRGTEAFF.